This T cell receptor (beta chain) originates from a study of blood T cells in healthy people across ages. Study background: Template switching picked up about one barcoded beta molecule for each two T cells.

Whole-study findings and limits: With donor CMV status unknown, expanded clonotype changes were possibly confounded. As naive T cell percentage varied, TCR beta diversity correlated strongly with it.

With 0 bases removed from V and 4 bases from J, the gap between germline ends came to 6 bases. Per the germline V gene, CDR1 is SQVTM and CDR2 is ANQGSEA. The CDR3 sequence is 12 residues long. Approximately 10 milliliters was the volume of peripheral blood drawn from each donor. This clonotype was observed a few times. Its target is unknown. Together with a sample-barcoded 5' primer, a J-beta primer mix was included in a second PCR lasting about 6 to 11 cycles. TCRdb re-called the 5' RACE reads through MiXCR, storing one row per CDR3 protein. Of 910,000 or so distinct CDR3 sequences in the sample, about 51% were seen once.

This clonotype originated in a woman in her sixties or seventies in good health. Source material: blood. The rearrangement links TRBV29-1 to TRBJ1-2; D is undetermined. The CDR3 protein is CSVEDSRYGYTF. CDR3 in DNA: TGCAGCGTTGAAGACAGTCGCTATGGCTACACCTTC.